This is a list of T cell receptor beta chains from one sample in a study of T cells in pancreatic ductal adenocarcinoma. Sequenced by immunoSEQ multiplex PCR; TCRdb stores in-frame clones only, minus some. The sample holds about 5,000 clones, nearly 90% seen once. Sequencing was performed on pancreatic tumor tissue. These receptors were collected from a human donor with pancreatic ductal adenocarcinoma. CDR3s include the opening cysteine and the closing phenylalanine or tryptophan.

V,CDR3
TRBV11-2,CASSLVPITGAETQYF
TRBV18,CASSSQTGMNTEAFF
TRBV7-9,CASSLRRQGNYEQYF
TRBV6-1,CASRNAQGEQFF
TRBV18,CASSLLEGTGYTF
TRBV2,CASNGDISYEQYF
TRBV6-5,CASSYIGTALSYEQYF
TRBV7-3,CASSLTGRTEAFF
TRBV14,CASSQVIGASGANVLTF
TRBV18,CASYKQVDGGELFF
TRBV15,CATSRAVSDTQYF
TRBV11-1,CASSPGLAGMVDTQYF
TRBV7-6,CASSSTGVNSPLHF
TRBV15,CATSRGVTTNTEAFF
TRBV5-1,CASSGRSGGETEAFF
TRBV6-1,CASDRSGAYEEQFF
TRBV29-1,CSVGETQYF
TRBV6-5,CASSSSSPIGNTIYF
TRBV5-4,CASSLVGNSPLHF
TRBV7-6,CASSLSREVGNDEQFF
TRBV6-4,CASSESEVGTGELFF
TRBV19,CASSFDRDYQETQYF
TRBV5-4,CASSPQGGGTDTQYF
TRBV9,CASTRTAGTYNEQFF
TRBV9,CASSVGDYNQPQHF
TRBV5-8,CASSLGYTEAFF
TRBV6-5,CASSYGTDYGYTF
TRBV5-8,CASSTLEGGPTEAFF
TRBV2,CASARQGRGRMNTEAFF
TRBV2,CASKHGGTGRNSPLHF
TRBV18,CASSPQQGANTGELFF
TRBV6-1,CASTAEYYEQYF
TRBV6-6,CASRDGTGGGQYF
TRBV4-2,CASRPLTTTGNTIYF
TRBV28,CASSFGGPSYEQYF
TRBV7-6,CASSSSGDTSDGYTF
TRBV5-1,CASRSGQGYTGELFF
TRBV19,CASSTSVTGELFF
TRBV19,CASSVGGGGVETQYF
TRBV28,CASIFRGSSYEQYF
TRBV19,CASTLFPLANYGYTF
TRBV4-2,CASSQQDSSGNTIYF
TRBV10-3,CAISDRGPTWGEQYF
TRBV18,CASSLQGKNEKLFF
TRBV28,CASRRGGNIGNQPQHF
TRBV30,CAWDRDRGRGQPQHF
TRBV30,CAWNVFEKLFF
TRBV18,CASSPGRGGRYEQYF
TRBV4-2,CASSVDRGSTDTQYF
TRBV9,CASSAEGARYETQYF
TRBV27,CASSLAGINTGELFF
TRBV29-1,CSVPGTGLYGYTF